This T cell receptor (beta chain) was documented in a study of T cell responses to AZD1222 COVID-19 vaccine. Study information: Timing groups of about 4 and about 12 weeks for second doses were pooled.

Study-wide findings and caveats: As reported, nearly half of all spike-specific TCRs target variant regions that are unmutated. CD4 TCRs covered the whole spike, strongest at regions 160-218 and 743-854. After two AZD1222 doses, spike-specific TCR breadth and depth rose versus day 0.

The CDR3 contains 15 residues. Germline V gene data show CDR1 as SGHTA and CDR2 as FQGNSA. J gave up 8 bases and V 4 bases, and 9 bases lay outside the gene matches. Only in-frame clones appear in the TCRdb table, and some are missing; sequencing was by immunoSEQ multiplex PCR. The data hold about 150,000 clones, with around 90% observed a single time. In regard to this clone: Its antigen is undetermined.

The source is an adult in good health. Sample: peripheral blood, taken on day 0 of AZD1222 vaccination. This rearrangement joins TRBV7-2 to TRBJ2-1; the match to TRBD2 covers 9 bases. The chain's CDR3 is CASSSLAGGVDEQFF. The CDR3, as DNA: TGTGCCAGCAGCTCGCTGGCGGGGGGGGTGGATGAGCAGTTCTTC.